This T cell receptor beta chain was recovered during a study of blood T cell repertoires in COVID-19 (dated by TCRdb to the early 2020s). A note on the overall study: The collaborator samples originated in the United States, Italy and Spain and spanned the acute and convalescent phases of COVID-19. The prospective study material was composed of cDNA or gDNA derived from T cells, B-cell-depleted T cells, or PBMCs. Deeply sampled blood TCRbeta repertoires from subjects exposed to, actively infected with, or recovered from COVID-19 were included in the dataset. The repertoires were made available in a free public database intended to serve as a resource for research on the immune response to SARS-CoV-2. Samples came from the ongoing ImmuneRACE study (first 160 participants) plus 1,254 subjects from 6 global collaborators. Sample metadata almost always included a de-identified subject ID, COVID-19 status, age in years and sex. Where HLA class I and class II types were available, the types were taken from metadata supplied by the sample provider, not from assay-based typing. Beyond this particular receptor, the publication reports: The quantity of clinical and demographic metadata differed by source and by participant and was supplied without curation.

Including the terminal cysteine and phenylalanine, the CDR3 comprises 13 residues. The entry retains the CDR3 DNA only, 39 bases that are in frame from base 1. The germline V gene encodes CDR1 LNHDA and CDR2 SQIVND (reference sequence). V drops 6 bases and J drops 7 bases, leaving 12 bases in between. Comment on this clone: Its antigen is not yet known. No base quality information exists; no much larger clone differs at one position.

TCRbeta CDR3 regions were amplified from genomic DNA using the immunoSEQ Assay, a bias-controlled multiplex PCR. Per the original workflow: The number of nucleated cells in each sample was estimated by amplification of reference gene primers within the assay. To quantify the absolute abundance of each unique TCRbeta CDR3 rearrangement, sequence reads were collapsed and filtered. Productive Simpson clonality was computed per sample as the square root of Simpson's diversity index over productive rearrangements. The source is immuneACCESS, and TCRdb retained only in-frame sequences with V and J called. Part of the clones is not carried over; for the studies checked, unresolved V genes explain less than half of this, and the remainder is unexplained. V, J and clone size were drawn from that table, and D and trimming were deduced from the DNA. Recorded for this sample are hundreds of thousands of clones; approximately 91% of them occurred a single time. The ten largest clones take up more than 2% of the sample.

Participants in the prospective study were enrolled through a virtual design, were aged roughly 18 to 100 years, and lived in roughly 26 United States geographic areas. To assign participants to cohorts, the prospective study relied on clinical history that participants themselves reported in a screening survey and a study questionnaire. Each participant in the prospective study had whole blood, serum and a nasopharyngeal or oropharyngeal swab collected by mobile phlebotomists. Additional blood draws and questionnaires over an approximately 2-month period could optionally be provided by prospective study participants. Before DNA extraction, prospective study blood samples were shipped either frozen or at room temperature.

The V and J genes are TRBV19 and TRBJ1-4; the D segment could be TRBD1, given 5 matching bases. This receptor was taken from a woman aged 40-49 years with acute COVID-19. The specimen was PBMCs or T cells enriched from blood (not recorded which). The DNA sequence is TGTGCCAGTAGCGACCGACAGCTTGAAAAACTGTTTTTT. This encodes CASSDRQLEKLFF.